The 20 T cell receptor beta chains reported below all come from one sample, sequenced in a study of shared clonotypes between healthy human individuals. Clones were read by immunoSEQ multiplex PCR, and TCRdb kept only the in-frame ones, dropping some. The profile shows 650,000 to 800,000 clones, roughly two thirds of them singletons. Sequenced sample: memory CD4+ T cells sorted from blood. Noted subset: CD45RA-negative fraction. These receptors were obtained from a woman aged 25 to 39 in good health.

This clone occurred many times. CDR3 DNA sequence: TGTGCCAGCAGCAAAGGACTAGCGGGAACCTACGAGCAGTACTTC. This sequence encodes CASSKGLAGTYEQYF. The chain is built from TRBV11-3 and TRBJ2-7, with 12 bases lining up with TRBD2. Germline trimming cut 5 bases from V and 2 bases from J; bases unmatched to any gene: 4. This CDR3 has 15 residues. Per germline, CDR1 SGHNT and CDR2 YENEEA.

V gene TRBV7-2 combines with J gene TRBJ1-1; 10 bases match TRBD1. The V segment lost 7 bases and the J segment 7 bases; nucleotides outside the gene matches: 9. Looked up from germline, CDR1 is SGHTA and CDR2 is FQGNSA. The CDR3 totals 14 residues. The chain's CDR3 is CASTTGTGAGEAFF. The CDR3 nucleotides are TGTGCCAGCACGACCGGGACAGGGGCGGGTGAAGCTTTCTTT.

This sequence joins TRBV29-1 and TRBJ2-5; D not resolved. Germline V lookup: CDR1 SQVTM, CDR2 ANQGSEA. Trimming shortened V by 3 bases and J by 5 bases, and 10 bases separated the two germline ends. The CDR3 is made up of 12 amino acids. The CDR3: CSVDASSETQYF. Here the CDR3 DNA reads TGCAGCGTTGACGCTAGTTCGGAGACCCAGTACTTC.

The rearrangement uses TRBV2 and TRBJ1-3; perhaps TRBD1 as D (6 bases). Germline-derived CDR1 and CDR2 are SNHLY and FYNNEI. The V end lost 8 bases, the J end lost 3 bases, and 8 bases lay between the germline ends. The CDR3 length is 12 residues. CDR3 sequence: CASGDNGNTIYF. As DNA, the CDR3 is TGTGCCAGCGGGGACAATGGAAACACCATATATTTT.

V and J are TRBV29-1 and TRBJ2-1, with 7 bases aligning to TRBD2. V lost 6 bases and J lost 8; bases outside the gene matches: 10. Per germline, CDR1 SQVTM and CDR2 ANQGSEA. This CDR3 contains 13 residues. The CDR3 coding sequence is TGCAGCGTGGACCCTAGCGGCGGGGATGAGCAGTTCTTC. Translated, it gives CSVDPSGGDEQFF.

This chain joins TRBV19 and TRBJ1-2, with a possible D match to TRBD1 (5 bases). Per germline, CDR1 LNHDA and CDR2 SQIVND (reference sequence). This CDR3 comprises 15 residues. V was clipped by 7 bases and J by 7 bases, with 22 bases between them. In DNA form, the CDR3 reads TGTGCCAGTATGCCGGTCGGGCGCAGGGTGGGTGGCTACACCTTC. Protein: CASMPVGRRVGGYTF.

The rearrangement links TRBV10-3 to TRBJ2-1; 8 bases line up with TRBD2. Germline V gives CDR1 ENHRY, CDR2 SYGVKD. J was trimmed by 4 bases and V by 4 bases; bases with no gene match: 9. CDR3 length: 16 residues. CDR3 sequence reads: CAISGEGSGMYNEQFF. CDR3 in DNA: TGTGCCATCAGTGGCGAGGGTAGCGGGATGTACAATGAGCAGTTCTTC.

The chain couples TRBV7-9 to TRBJ1-5; D remains ambiguous. The length of the CDR3 is 13 residues. CDR1 and CDR2 (germline): SEHNR, FQNEAQ (reference sequence). Trimming pared 5 bases from V and 1 base from J, leaving 6 bases between. The CDR3 spells CASSRVSNQPQHF. The DNA for the CDR3 is TGTGCCAGCAGCCGGGTCAGCAATCAGCCCCAGCATTTT.

The chain carries TRBV2 and TRBJ1-2; possible D gene TRBD1, 5 bases. Germline assignment: CDR1 SNHLY and CDR2 FYNNEI. The CDR3 has 14 residues. Deletions cut 3 bases from V and 0 bases from J, with 8 bases between. The CDR3 sequence: CASSDQGTNYGYTF. The CDR3 DNA reads as TGTGCCAGCAGTGATCAGGGAACTAACTATGGCTACACCTTC.

The V and J genes are TRBV30 and TRBJ2-5; D call uncertain. The J call is in doubt because the DNA end fits TRBJ2-7 better. The germline gives CDR1 GTSNPN, CDR2 SVGIG (reference sequence). This CDR3 comprises 12 residues. The CDR3 nucleotides are TGTGCCTGGAGTGTAAGCAGCGTCGAGCAGTACTTC. Protein sequence: CAWSVSSVEQYF.

J is TRBJ2-2 and V is TRBV4-1, with 11 bases fitting TRBD2. V lost 3 bases, J lost 3 bases, and 6 bases stayed unmatched. Per germline, CDR1 MGHRA and CDR2 YSYEKL. CDR3 length equals 17 residues. The CDR3 bases are TGCGCCAGCAGCCACCGTCTAGCGGGAGGACACACCGGGGAGCTGTTTTTT. Protein product: CASSHRLAGGHTGELFF.

In this sample, this clone turned up once. A much larger clone differs from this one at a single base, so this may be a read error. This chain links TRBV5-1 with TRBJ2-1; possibly TRBD1 for D (6 bases). The CDR3 covers 14 residues. The germline V gene encodes CDR1 SGHRS and CDR2 YFSETQ. This chain's CDR3 is CASRLEGGYNEQFF. The CDR3 DNA is TGCGCCAGCAGGTTGGAAGGGGGCTACAATGAGCAGTTCTTC.

V is TRBV7-6 and J is TRBJ1-4, with unresolved D. The V gene lost 4 bases and the J gene lost 0 bases, with 9 bases spanning the gap. Per germline, CDR1 SGHVS and CDR2 FNYEAQ. This CDR3 region has 15 residues. CDR3: CASSSSYATNEKLFF. The CDR3 DNA sequence: TGTGCCAGCAGCTCTTCCTATGCAACTAATGAAAAACTGTTTTTT.

This clone was picked up one time. This sequence joins TRBV15 and TRBJ2-6; the match to TRBD1 covers 10 bases. CDR1 is LNHNV, CDR2 YYDKDF, per germline (reference sequence). With 8 bases clipped from V and 2 bases from J, the junction kept 3 bases outside the gene matches. The CDR3 has 15 amino acids. The CDR3 loop reads CATGDRGAGANVLTF. The CDR3 nucleotides are TGTGCCACCGGGGACAGGGGTGCTGGGGCCAACGTCCTGACTTTC.

The chain is built from TRBV4-2 and TRBJ2-7, with D possibly being TRBD2 (5 bases). CDR3 length: 18 residues. Deletions cut 0 bases from V and 0 bases from J, with 18 bases between. The V gene's germline CDR1 is LGHNA and CDR2 YNFKEQ. CDR3 region: CASSQDPGRPRGSYEQYF. The CDR3 coding sequence is TGTGCCAGCAGCCAAGACCCCGGACGGCCCCGGGGCTCCTACGAGCAGTACTTC.

This clone has a handful of counts. The chain couples TRBV7-2 to TRBJ2-1; unclear D gene. Trimming shortened V by 4 bases and J by 6 bases, and 13 bases separated the two germline ends. This CDR3 region has 14 residues. Germline V gene sequence: CDR1 SGHTA, CDR2 FQGNSA. CDR3 coding DNA: TGTGCCAGCAGCTACGACCGGACCCTCAATGAGCAGTTCTTC. It codes for CASSYDRTLNEQFF.

V and J are TRBV13 and TRBJ1-4; no clear D. There are 15 residues in the CDR3. The germline V and J ends were trimmed by 2 bases and 3 bases, with 10 bases remaining between them. Germline lookup yields CDR1 PRHDT and CDR2 FYEKMQ (reference sequence). The CDR3 DNA reads TGTGCCAGCAGCTTAAAAGGGAGAGCTAATGAAAAACTGTTTTTT. Amino acid sequence: CASSLKGRANEKLFF.

This clone appeared a few times. V is TRBV28 and J is TRBJ1-2; TRBD1 matches at 8 bases. The germline V gene encodes CDR1 MDHEN and CDR2 SYDVKM. The CDR3 is 12 residues long. V shed 6 bases and J 13 bases; nucleotides not matched to a gene: 10. The CDR3 here is CASRTGQGVRTF. The CDR3 nucleotides read TGTGCCAGCAGGACCGGACAGGGTGTACGCACCTTC.

CDR3 nucleotides: TGTGCCAGCAGTTACTCGACCGGGCTGGCCACTGAAGCTTTCTTT. This encodes CASSYSTGLATEAFF. This chain uses TRBV6-5 with TRBJ1-1; D unresolved. There are 15 residues in the CDR3. Trimming cost V 0 bases and J 4 bases, with 12 bases left between them. Germline assignment: CDR1 MNHEY and CDR2 SVGAGI.

This clone is a singleton in its sample. The J gene is TRBJ2-7, the V gene TRBV29-1, with a weak D call TRBD2 (5 bases). The CDR3 has 13 residues. Germline CDR1 SQVTM, CDR2 ANQGSEA. V shed 4 bases and J shed 2 bases, with 12 bases lying between them. The CDR3 nucleotides are TGCAGCGTTGTTCGGGGATCACCCTACGAGCAGTACTTC. This sequence encodes CSVVRGSPYEQYF.